The sequence of this T cell receptor beta chain was determined in a study of identifying expanded T cells in peripheral blood. Study-wide findings and caveats: Two-week clone count variance significantly increased as total template count grew. Technical replicates showed roughly 1.2 changed clones; two weeks 15 to 20; four weeks 19.

During the collection period, no donor immune events like infections were recorded. Germline V gene data show CDR1 as MNHEY and CDR2 as SVGAGI. The CDR3 totals 16 residues. V was shortened by 4 bases and J by 8 bases, with 23 bases between the two germline ends. Sequencing used immunoSEQ multiplex PCR; TCRdb keeps in-frame clones, though not all of them. The data hold tens of thousands of clones, with approximately 80% observed a single time. Details on this clone: What it binds is not known.

This rearrangement joins TRBV6-5 to TRBJ1-2; D possibly corresponds to TRBD1 (5 bases). Input material: blood. The sequence derives from a person aged 18 to 75 in good health. As DNA, the CDR3 is TGTGCCAGCAGTTCCCGTACCCGGGACTTGCAAGGGGGCTACACCTTC. Encoded protein: CASSSRTRDLQGGYTF.